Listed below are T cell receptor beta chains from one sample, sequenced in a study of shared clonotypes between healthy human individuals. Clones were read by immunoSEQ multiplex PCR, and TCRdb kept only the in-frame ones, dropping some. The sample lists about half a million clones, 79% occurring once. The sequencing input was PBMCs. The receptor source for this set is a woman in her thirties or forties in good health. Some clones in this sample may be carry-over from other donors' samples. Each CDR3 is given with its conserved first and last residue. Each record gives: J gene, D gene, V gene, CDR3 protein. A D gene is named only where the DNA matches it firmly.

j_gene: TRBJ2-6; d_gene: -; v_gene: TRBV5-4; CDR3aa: CASGCIVQTKSGQRPDF
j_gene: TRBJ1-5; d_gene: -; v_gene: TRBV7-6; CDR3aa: CASSLYENQPQHF
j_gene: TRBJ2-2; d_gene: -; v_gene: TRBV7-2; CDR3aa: CASSLGQLNTGELFF
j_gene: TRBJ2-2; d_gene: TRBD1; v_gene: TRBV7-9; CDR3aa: CASSQGAKGTGELFF
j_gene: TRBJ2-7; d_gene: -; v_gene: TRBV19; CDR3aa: CASTKGFGYEQYF
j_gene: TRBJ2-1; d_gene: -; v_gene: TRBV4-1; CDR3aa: CASSQSYPSYSYNEQFF
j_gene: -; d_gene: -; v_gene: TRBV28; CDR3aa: CASSLDTAAYEQYF
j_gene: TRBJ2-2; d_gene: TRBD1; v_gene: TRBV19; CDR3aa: CASTRDRAERELFF
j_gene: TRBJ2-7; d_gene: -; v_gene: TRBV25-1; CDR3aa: CASSEGGPGEQYF
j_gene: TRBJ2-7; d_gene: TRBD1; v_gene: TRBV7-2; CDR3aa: CASSISSAGQGVYEQYF
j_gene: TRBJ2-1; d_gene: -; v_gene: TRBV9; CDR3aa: CASSVQDYPYNEQFF
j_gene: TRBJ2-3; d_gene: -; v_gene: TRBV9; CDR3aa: CASSAQDYPTDTQYF
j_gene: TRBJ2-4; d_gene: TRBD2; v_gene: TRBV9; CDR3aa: CASSPGLAGVVNIQYF
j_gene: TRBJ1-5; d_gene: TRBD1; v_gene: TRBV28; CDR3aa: CASTLDRGRQPQHF
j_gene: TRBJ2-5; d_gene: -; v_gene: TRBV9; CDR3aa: CASSVEGWGETQYF
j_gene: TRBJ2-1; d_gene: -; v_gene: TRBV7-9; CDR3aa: CASTPGLGEQFF
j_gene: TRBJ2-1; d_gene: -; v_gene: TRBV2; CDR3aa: CASSMRNEQFF
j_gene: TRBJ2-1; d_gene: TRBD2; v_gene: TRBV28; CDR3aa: CASSSGLAGGLDEQFF
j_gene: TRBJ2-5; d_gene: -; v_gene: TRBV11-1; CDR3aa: CASSGSPLETQYF
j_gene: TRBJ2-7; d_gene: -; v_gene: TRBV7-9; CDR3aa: CASRIGYEQYF
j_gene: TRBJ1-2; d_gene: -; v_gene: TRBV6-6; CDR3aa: CASSYNRASHYGYTF
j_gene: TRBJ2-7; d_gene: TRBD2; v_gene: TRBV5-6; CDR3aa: CASSEAGLSYEQYF
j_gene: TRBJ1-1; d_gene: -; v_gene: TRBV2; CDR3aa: CASSEGRGSQPTEAFF
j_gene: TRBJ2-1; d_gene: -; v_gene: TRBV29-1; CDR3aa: CSVVTYNEQFF
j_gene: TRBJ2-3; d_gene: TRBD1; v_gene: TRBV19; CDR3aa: CASSITGGFTDTQYF
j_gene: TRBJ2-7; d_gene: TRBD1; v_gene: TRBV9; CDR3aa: CASSPDAGGIYEQYF
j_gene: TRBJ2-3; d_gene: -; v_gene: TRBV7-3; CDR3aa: CASSGNMGDTQYF
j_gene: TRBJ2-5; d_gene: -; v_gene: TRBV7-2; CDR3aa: CASSHPDSRETQYF
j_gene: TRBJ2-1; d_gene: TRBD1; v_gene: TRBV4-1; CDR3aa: CASSQDPERRQGFQYNYNEQFF
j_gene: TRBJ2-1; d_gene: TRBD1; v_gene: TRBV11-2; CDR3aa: CASSLELQGYNEQFF
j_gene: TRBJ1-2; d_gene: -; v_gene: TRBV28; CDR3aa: CAGMAGTYGYTF
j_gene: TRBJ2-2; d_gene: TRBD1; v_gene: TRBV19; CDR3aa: CASSDWQGVSAGELFF
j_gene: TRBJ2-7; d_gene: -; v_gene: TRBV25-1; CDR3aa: CASSEPTVRVEQYF
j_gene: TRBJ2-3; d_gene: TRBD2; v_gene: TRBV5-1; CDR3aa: CASSLVLAGGSDTQYF
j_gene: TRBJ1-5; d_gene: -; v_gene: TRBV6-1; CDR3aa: CASSAGQGGQPQHF
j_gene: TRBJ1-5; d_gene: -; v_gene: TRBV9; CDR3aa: CASSVGDIVNQPQHF
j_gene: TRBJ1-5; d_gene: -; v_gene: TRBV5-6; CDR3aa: CASSFYRASNQPQHF
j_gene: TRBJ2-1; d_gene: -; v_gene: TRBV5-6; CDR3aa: CASSSLSRNEQFF
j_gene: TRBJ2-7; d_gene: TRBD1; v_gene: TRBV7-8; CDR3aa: CASSPQGQGEGYEQYF
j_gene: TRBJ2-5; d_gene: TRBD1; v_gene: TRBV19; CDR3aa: CASSSGQARETQYF
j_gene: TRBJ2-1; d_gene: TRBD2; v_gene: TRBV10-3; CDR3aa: CAISDLAGGPYEQFF
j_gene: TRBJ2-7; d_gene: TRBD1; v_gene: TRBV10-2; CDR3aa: CASWDRYTYEQYF
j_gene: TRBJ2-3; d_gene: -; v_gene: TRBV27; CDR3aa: CASSFGAKNTDTQYF
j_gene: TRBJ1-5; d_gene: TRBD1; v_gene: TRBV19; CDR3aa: CASRGWTGIQPQHF
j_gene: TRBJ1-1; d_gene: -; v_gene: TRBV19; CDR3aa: CASTPLPGTGTEAFF
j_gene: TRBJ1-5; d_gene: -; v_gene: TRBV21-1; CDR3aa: CASSKARKDRTGLVGTNQPQHF
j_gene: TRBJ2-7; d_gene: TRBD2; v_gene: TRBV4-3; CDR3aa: CASSPGLAGAAYEQYF
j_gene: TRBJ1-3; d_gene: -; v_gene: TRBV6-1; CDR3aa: CASSEPGSSGNTIYF
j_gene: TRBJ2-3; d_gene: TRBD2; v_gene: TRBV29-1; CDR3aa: CSVAPSGDVVGTQYF
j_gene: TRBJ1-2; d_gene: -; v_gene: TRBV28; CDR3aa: CASWTSSGDGYTF
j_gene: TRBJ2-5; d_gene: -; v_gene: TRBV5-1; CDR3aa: CASEGGGSQETQYF
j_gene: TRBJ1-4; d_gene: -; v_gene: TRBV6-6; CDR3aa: CASEDGGRGTNEKLFF